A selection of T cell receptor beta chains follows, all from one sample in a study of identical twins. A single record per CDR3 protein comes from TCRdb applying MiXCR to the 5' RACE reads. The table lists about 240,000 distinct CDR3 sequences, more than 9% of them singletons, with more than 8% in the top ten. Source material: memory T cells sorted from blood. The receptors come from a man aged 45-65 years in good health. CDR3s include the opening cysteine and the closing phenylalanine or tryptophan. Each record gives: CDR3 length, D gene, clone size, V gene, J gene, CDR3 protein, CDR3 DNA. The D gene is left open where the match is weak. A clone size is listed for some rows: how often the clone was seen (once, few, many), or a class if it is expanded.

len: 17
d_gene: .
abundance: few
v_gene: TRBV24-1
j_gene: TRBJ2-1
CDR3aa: CATSATEKGFSYNEQFF
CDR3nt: TGTGCCACCAGTGCCACGGAGAAGGGTTTCTCCTACAATGAGCAGTTCTTC

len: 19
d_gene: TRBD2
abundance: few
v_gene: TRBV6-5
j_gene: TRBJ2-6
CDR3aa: CASSYSGTSGISGANVLTF
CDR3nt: TGTGCCAGCAGTTACTCCGGGACTAGCGGGATATCAGGGGCCAACGTCCTGACTTTC

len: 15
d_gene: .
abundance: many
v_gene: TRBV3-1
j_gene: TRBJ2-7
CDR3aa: CASSQGPDPSYEQYF
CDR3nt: TGTGCCAGCAGCCAAGGGCCAGATCCGTCCTACGAGCAGTACTTC

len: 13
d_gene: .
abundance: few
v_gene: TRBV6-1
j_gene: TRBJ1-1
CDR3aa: CATSWGRNTEAFF
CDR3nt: TGTGCCACCTCCTGGGGGAGGAACACTGAAGCTTTCTTT

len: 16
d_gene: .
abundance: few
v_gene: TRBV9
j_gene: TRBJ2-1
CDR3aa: CASVGGGRGGHNEQFF
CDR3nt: TGTGCCAGCGTAGGTGGGGGAAGGGGGGGACACAATGAGCAGTTCTTC

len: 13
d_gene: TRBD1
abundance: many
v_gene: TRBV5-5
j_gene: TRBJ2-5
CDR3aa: CASRRDRGMAQYF
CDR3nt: TGTGCCAGCAGGCGGGACAGGGGAATGGCCCAGTACTTC

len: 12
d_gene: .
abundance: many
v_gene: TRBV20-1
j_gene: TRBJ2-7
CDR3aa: CSAPTGAYEQYF
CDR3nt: TGCAGTGCTCCGACAGGAGCCTACGAGCAGTACTTC

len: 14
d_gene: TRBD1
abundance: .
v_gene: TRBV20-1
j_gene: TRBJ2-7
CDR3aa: CSASGTGGAYEQYF
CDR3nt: TGCAGTGCTAGCGGGACAGGGGGTGCCTACGAGCAGTACTTC

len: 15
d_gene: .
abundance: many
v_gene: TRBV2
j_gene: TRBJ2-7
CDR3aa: CASSDPRYSSYEQYF
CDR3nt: TGTGCCAGCAGTGATCCCCGGTATTCCTCCTACGAGCAGTACTTC

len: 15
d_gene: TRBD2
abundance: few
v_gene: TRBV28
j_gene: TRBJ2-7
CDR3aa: CASSFDLRGDYEQYF
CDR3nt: TGTGCCAGCAGTTTCGATCTGCGGGGGGACTACGAGCAGTACTTC

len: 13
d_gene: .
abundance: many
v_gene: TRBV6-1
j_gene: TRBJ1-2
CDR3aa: CASSLGPRTGYTF
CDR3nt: TGTGCCAGCAGTCTGGGGCCTCGGACTGGCTACACCTTC

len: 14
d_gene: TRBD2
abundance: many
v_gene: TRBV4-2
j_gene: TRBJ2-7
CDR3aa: CASRRLAGEYEQYF
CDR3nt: TGTGCCAGCAGACGACTAGCGGGAGAATACGAGCAGTACTTC

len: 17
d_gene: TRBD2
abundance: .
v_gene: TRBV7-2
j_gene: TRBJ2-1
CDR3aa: CASSLGLLAGGPGEQFF
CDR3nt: TGTGCCAGCAGCTTAGGGCTCCTAGCGGGAGGGCCAGGTGAGCAGTTCTTC

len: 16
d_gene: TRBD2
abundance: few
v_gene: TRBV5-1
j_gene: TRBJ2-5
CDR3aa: CASSLAPSGTQETQYF
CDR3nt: TGCGCCAGCAGCTTGGCCCCTAGCGGGACACAAGAGACCCAGTACTTC

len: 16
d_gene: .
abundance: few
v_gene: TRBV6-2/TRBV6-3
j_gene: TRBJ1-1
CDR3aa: CASSYNSRDGGTEAFF
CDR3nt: TGTGCCAGCAGTTACAATTCCCGTGACGGCGGGACTGAAGCTTTCTTT

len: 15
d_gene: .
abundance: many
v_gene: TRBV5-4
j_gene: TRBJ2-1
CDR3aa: CASSLPGSVYNEQFF
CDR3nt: TGTGCCAGCAGCTTGCCCGGGAGCGTTTACAATGAGCAGTTCTTC

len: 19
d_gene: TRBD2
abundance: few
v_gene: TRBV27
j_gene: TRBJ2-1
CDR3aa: CASSPRRASGSQWYNEQFF
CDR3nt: TGTGCCAGCAGTCCACGCCGTGCTAGCGGGAGCCAGTGGTACAATGAGCAGTTCTTC

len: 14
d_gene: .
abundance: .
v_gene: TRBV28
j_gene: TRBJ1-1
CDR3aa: CASRPGLLRTEAFF
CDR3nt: TGTGCCAGCAGGCCGGGCCTCCTGAGGACTGAAGCTTTCTTT

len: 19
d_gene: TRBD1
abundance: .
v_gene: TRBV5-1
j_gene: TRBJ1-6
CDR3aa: CASSPTNRDRSSYNSPLHF
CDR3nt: TGCGCCAGCAGCCCAACTAACCGGGACAGGAGCTCCTATAATTCACCCCTCCACTTT

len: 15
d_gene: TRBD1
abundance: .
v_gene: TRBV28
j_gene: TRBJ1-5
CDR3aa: CASSPTGLGNQPQHF
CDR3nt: TGTGCCAGCAGCCCGACAGGGTTAGGCAATCAGCCCCAGCATTTT

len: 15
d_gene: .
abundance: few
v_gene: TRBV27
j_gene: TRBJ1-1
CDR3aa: CASRNAWGGNTEAFF
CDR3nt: TGTGCCAGCAGAAATGCATGGGGCGGGAACACTGAAGCTTTCTTT

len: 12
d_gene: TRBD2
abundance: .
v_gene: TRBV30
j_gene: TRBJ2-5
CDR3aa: CAYSGGTETQYF
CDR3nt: TGTGCCTATAGCGGGGGGACAGAGACCCAGTACTTC